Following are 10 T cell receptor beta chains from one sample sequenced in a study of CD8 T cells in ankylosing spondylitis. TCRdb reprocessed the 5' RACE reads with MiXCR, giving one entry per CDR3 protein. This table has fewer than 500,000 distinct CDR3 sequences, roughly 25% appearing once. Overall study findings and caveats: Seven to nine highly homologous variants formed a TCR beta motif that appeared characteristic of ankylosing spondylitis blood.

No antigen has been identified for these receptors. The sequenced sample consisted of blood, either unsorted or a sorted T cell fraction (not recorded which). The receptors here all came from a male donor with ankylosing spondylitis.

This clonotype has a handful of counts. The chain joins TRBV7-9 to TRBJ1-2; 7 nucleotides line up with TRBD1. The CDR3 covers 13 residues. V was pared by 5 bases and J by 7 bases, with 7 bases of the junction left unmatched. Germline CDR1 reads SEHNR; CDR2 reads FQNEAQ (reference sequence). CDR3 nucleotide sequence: TGTGCCAGCAGCCTAGAGACAGGGACTGGCTACACCTTC. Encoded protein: CASSLETGTGYTF.

The CDR3 nucleotides are TGTGCCATCAGTGTTTGGTTGTTCGAGCAGTACGTC. It is translated as CAISVWLFEQYV. The rearrangement links TRBV10-3 to TRBJ2-7; no clear D. Germline V gives CDR1 ENHRY, CDR2 SYGVKD. This CDR3 has 12 amino acids. The V end was cut by 4 bases, the J end by 6 bases, with 10 bases between.

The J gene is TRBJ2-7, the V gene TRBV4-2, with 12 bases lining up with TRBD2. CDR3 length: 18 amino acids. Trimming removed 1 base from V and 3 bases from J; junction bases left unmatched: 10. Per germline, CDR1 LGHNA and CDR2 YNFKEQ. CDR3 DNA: TGTGCCAGCAGCCAAGTGGGACTAGCGGGCGAAGGCCTCTACGAGCAGTACTTC. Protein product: CASSQVGLAGEGLYEQYF.

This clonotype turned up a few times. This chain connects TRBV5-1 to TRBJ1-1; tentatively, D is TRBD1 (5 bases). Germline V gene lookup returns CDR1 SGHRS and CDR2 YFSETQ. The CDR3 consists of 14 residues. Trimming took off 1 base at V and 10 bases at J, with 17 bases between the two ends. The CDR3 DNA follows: TGCGCCAGCAGCTTGTATCGGGGCCGCTCGGGAGCTTTCTTT. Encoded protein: CASSLYRGRSGAFF.

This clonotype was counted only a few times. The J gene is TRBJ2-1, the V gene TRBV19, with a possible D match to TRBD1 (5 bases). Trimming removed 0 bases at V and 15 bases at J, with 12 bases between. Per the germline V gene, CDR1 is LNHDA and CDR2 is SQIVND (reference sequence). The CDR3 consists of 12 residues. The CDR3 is CASSIEGRRLFF. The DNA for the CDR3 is TGTGCCAGTAGTATAGAGGGGCGCCGGCTGTTCTTC.

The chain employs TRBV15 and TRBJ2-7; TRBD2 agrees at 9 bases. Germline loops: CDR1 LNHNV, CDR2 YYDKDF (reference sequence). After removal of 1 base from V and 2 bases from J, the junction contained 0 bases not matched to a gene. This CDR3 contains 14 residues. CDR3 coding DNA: TGTGCCACCAGCAGAGGCGGGAGGGCCTACGAGCAGTACTTC. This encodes CATSRGGRAYEQYF.

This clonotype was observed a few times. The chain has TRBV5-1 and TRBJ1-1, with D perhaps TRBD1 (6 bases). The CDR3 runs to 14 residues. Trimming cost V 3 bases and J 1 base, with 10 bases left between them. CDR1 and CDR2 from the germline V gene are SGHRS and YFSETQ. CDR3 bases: TGCGCCAGCAGCTATGGACAGCCGAACACTGAAGCTTTCTTT. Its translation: CASSYGQPNTEAFF.

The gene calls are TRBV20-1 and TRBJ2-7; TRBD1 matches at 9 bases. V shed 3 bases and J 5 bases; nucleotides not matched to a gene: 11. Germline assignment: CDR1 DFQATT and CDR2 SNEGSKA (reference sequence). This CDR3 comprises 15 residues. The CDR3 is CSARNSGTGKDEQYF. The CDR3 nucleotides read TGCAGTGCTAGGAATTCCGGGACAGGGAAGGACGAGCAGTACTTC.

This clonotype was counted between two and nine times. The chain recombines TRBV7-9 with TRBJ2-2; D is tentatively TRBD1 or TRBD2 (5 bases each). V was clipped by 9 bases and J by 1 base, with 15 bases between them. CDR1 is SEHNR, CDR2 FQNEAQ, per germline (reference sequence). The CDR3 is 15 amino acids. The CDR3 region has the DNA TGTGCCAGTCTACCCGGGACCAAGAACACCGGGGAGCTGTTTTTT. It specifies CASLPGTKNTGELFF.

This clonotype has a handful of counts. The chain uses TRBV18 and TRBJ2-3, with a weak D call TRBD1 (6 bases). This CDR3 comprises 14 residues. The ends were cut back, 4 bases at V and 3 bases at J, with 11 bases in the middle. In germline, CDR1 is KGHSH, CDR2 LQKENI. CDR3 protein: CASSRQGLTDTQYF. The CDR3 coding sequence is TGTGCCAGCTCACGGCAGGGGTTGACAGATACGCAGTATTTT.